These T cell receptor beta chains were read from a single sample in a study of T cells in localized non-small cell lung cancer. Here immunoSEQ multiplex PCR was the method, and the copy in TCRdb shows in-frame clones only, minus some. The top ten hold approximately 15% of the sample, which has tens of thousands of clones, about four fifths seen once. The sequencing here drew on peripheral blood, taken before any cancer treatment. The source is a male donor older than 55 with stage III squamous cell lung carcinoma. The CDR3 runs from the conserved cysteine through the conserved F or W.

v_call	j_call	cdr3_aa
TRBV20-1	TRBJ1-4	CSARVLEKLFF
TRBV5-5	TRBJ2-2	CASSWGTGELFF
TRBV18	TRBJ2-3	CASSPRTSGTGGDTQYF
TRBV29-1	TRBJ2-2	CSVAFYTGELFF
TRBV29-1	TRBJ1-1	CSVKGNTEAFF
TRBV9	TRBJ2-1	CASSALGGGTGNEQFF
TRBV5-4	TRBJ1-4	CASSSDGNGEKLFF
TRBV18	TRBJ1-4	CASSQIARSNEKLFF
TRBV2	TRBJ1-1	CASARGPNTEAFF
TRBV5-1	TRBJ2-1	CASSLTATGQGTGNEQFF
TRBV13	TRBJ2-7	CASSLRGPREQYF
TRBV9	TRBJ1-5	CASSGGVNQPQHF